Below, 27 T cell receptor beta chains from the same sample are listed, as sequenced in a study of blood T cell repertoires in COVID-19. Measured with immunoSEQ multiplex PCR; TCRdb has only the in-frame clones, and not every one. The repertoire holds about 310,000 clones, with about nine tenths as singletons. Sample: PBMCs or T cells enriched from blood (not recorded which). The receptors come from a woman in her thirties or forties who had recovered from COVID-19.

The V call is TRBV19, the J call TRBJ2-1; 8 bases map to TRBD2. The CDR3 length is 15 residues. J lost 6 bases, V lost 2 bases, and 6 bases had no gene match. Germline V lookup: CDR1 LNHDA, CDR2 SQIVND (reference sequence). CDR3 loop: CASSIMSGSLNEQFF. The CDR3 DNA is TGTGCCAGTAGTATAATGAGCGGGAGCCTCAATGAGCAGTTCTTC.

The chain has TRBV7-8 and TRBJ2-2, with 7 bases that match TRBD2. Germline V gives CDR1 SGHVS, CDR2 FQNEAQ. V lost 5 bases, J lost 3 bases, and 15 bases stayed unmatched. CDR3 length: 18 amino acids. CDR3 nucleotides: TGTGCCAGCAGCACCCGTGGTTGGCGGGAGTTGTACACCGGGGAGCTGTTTTTT. Amino acid sequence: CASSTRGWRELYTGELFF.

V gene TRBV12-3 or TRBV12-4 combines with J gene TRBJ1-2; D not certain. This CDR3 is built from 12 residues. Trimming stripped 5 bases from V and 8 bases from J, with 12 bases between. In nucleotides, the CDR3 is TGTGCCAGCAGTAGCGGATTGGGGGGCTACACCTTC. It codes for CASSSGLGGYTF.

The chain combines TRBV6-5 with TRBJ1-1; TRBD1 might be the D (6 bases). The CDR3 totals 14 residues. V was pared by 6 bases and J by 3 bases, with 14 bases between. Germline V CDR1 and CDR2: MNHEY, SVGAGI. CDR3 in DNA: TGTGCCAGCAGGAGTACAGGGTTTGACACTGAAGCTTTCTTT. This sequence encodes CASRSTGFDTEAFF.

V usage is TRBV21-1 and J usage is TRBJ2-5; the tabulated D call, TRBD2, remains unverified against the DNA. TRBV21-1 is tagged as a pseudogene. CDR3 length: 13 residues. CDR3 bases: TGTGCCAGCAGCAAAGTCCCGGGGGAGACCCAGTACTTC. Residues: CASSKVPGETQYF.

The CDR3 sequence: CASSLAGGVYEQYF. DNA for the CDR3: TGTGCCAGCAGTTTAGCGGGGGGTGTCTACGAGCAGTACTTC. V usage is TRBV28 and J usage is TRBJ2-7; 8 nucleotides match TRBD2. Germline V gene data show CDR1 as MDHEN and CDR2 as SYDVKM. V was pared by 2 bases and J by 3 bases, with 3 bases of the junction left unmatched. This CDR3 comprises 14 residues.

The chain couples TRBV11-3 to TRBJ2-1; D may be TRBD2 (6 bases). CDR3 length equals 16 residues. V was cut by 0 bases and J by 4 bases, with 13 bases left in between. Germline CDR1 is SGHNT and CDR2 is YENEEA. This CDR3 reads CASSLDSSSVYNEQFF. The DNA for the CDR3 is TGTGCCAGCAGCTTAGATTCCTCTAGCGTTTACAATGAGCAGTTCTTC.

The rearrangement links TRBV6-5 to TRBJ2-7; TRBD1 agrees at 9 bases. Trimming at V came to 6 bases and at J to 4 bases, leaving 10 bases not matched to a gene. Per the germline V gene, CDR1 is MNHEY and CDR2 is SVGAGI. This CDR3 has 15 residues. This CDR3 reads CASRGPGQGLYEQYF. The CDR3, as DNA: TGTGCCAGCAGGGGTCCGGGACAGGGACTGTACGAGCAGTACTTC.

This chain links TRBV27 with TRBJ1-2, with D possibly matching TRBD1 (5 bases). The CDR3 has 12 residues. Germline lookup yields CDR1 MNHEY and CDR2 SMNVEV (reference sequence). V lost 9 bases and J 0 bases, leaving 8 bases between the germline ends. DNA of the CDR3: TGTGCCAGTAAGACAGCTAACTATGGCTACACCTTC. It codes for CASKTANYGYTF.

V is TRBV5-1 and J is TRBJ2-1; 12 bases match TRBD2. The CDR3 consists of 14 residues. The V segment lost 0 bases and the J segment 10 bases; nucleotides outside the gene matches: 2. Per the germline V gene, CDR1 is SGHRS and CDR2 is YFSETQ. DNA of the CDR3: TGCGCCAGCAGCTTGGGGACTAGCGGGATGGAGCAGTTCTTC. As protein: CASSLGTSGMEQFF. Using reference TRBV5-1 and TRBJ2-1 for the parts outside the CDR3, the full variable domain is KAGVTQTPRYLIKTRGQQVTLSCSPISGHRSVSWYQQTPGQGLQFLFEYFSETQRNKGNFPGRFSGRQFSNSRSEMNVSTLELGDSALYLCASSLGTSGMEQFFGPGTRLTVL.

CDR3 loop: CASSPDRHTRNTIYF. CDR3 nucleotide sequence: TGTGCCAGCAGCCCCGACAGACACACCCGAAACACCATATATTTT. V gene TRBV7-3 combines with J gene TRBJ1-3; maybe TRBD1 (5 bases). The CDR3 loop spans 15 amino acids. The V gene's germline CDR1 is SGHTA and CDR2 FQGTGA. Between the trimmed V and J ends, which lost 5 bases and 5 bases, there was a span of 16 bases.

This chain joins TRBV5-1 and TRBJ2-7; 9 nucleotides agree with TRBD1. Trimming at V came to 4 bases and at J to 1 base, leaving 12 bases not matched to a gene. CDR3 length equals 17 residues. Germline values: CDR1 SGHRS, CDR2 YFSETQ. The CDR3 nucleotides read TGCGCCAGCAGCCTCTACAGGGGGCGCGATCTATCCTACGAGCAGTACTTC. It translates to CASSLYRGRDLSYEQYF.

The chain recombines TRBV28 with TRBJ1-6; weak D call: TRBD1 (6 bases). Deletions cut 2 bases from V and 7 bases from J, with 9 bases between. CDR3 length equals 14 residues. Germline V CDR1 and CDR2: MDHEN, SYDVKM. For the CDR3, the DNA is TGTGCCAGCAGTTTAGGCAGGGGAAATTCACCCCTCCACTTT. Protein sequence: CASSLGRGNSPLHF.

The chain carries TRBV19 and TRBJ1-1; 9 nucleotides line up with TRBD1. The CDR3 consists of 16 residues. The trim removed 7 bases at V and 4 bases at J, leaving 13 bases unmatched. Germline V gene data show CDR1 as LNHDA and CDR2 as SQIVND (reference sequence). CDR3 region: CASKALRTGVSTEAFF. Written as DNA, the CDR3 is TGTGCCAGTAAGGCACTCAGGACAGGGGTAAGCACTGAAGCTTTCTTT.

CDR3 sequence reads: CASSQGQGEDSNQPQHF. DNA for the CDR3: TGTGCCAGCAGCCAAGGACAGGGGGAGGATAGCAATCAGCCCCAGCATTTT. The rearrangement joins TRBV3-1 (or the pseudogene TRBV3-2) to TRBJ1-5; 9 positions agree with TRBD1. CDR3 length: 17 amino acids. Trimming cost V 1 base and J 0 bases; bases outside gene matches: 4. The germline gives CDR1 LGHDT, CDR2 YNNKEL (reference sequence).

This clone was picked up one time. This chain uses TRBV7-2 with TRBJ2-7; the D is unclear. The CDR3 consists of 15 residues. The V gene lost 1 base and the J gene lost 4 bases, with 14 bases spanning the gap. Germline assignment: CDR1 SGHTA and CDR2 FQGNSA. Here the CDR3 DNA reads TGTGCCAGCAGCTTAGGGTGGGCGAGTTTGTACGAGCAGTACTTC. Translated: CASSLGWASLYEQYF.

The chain employs TRBV5-4 and TRBJ2-7, with 11 nucleotides matching TRBD2. Germline V gene sequence: CDR1 SGHNT, CDR2 YYREEE (reference sequence). V was pared by 5 bases and J by 0 bases, with 4 bases of the junction left unmatched. The CDR3 is 15 residues long. The CDR3 here is CASSRTSGSSYEQYF. The CDR3 bases are TGTGCCAGCAGTCGTACTAGCGGGAGCTCCTACGAGCAGTACTTC.

This rearrangement joins TRBV28 to TRBJ2-5; 13 nucleotides match TRBD2. V shed 9 bases, J shed 5 bases, and the junction held 6 bases outside the gene matches. The V gene's germline CDR1 is MDHEN and CDR2 SYDVKM. The CDR3 covers 14 residues. The CDR3 protein is CASGGLAGWETQYF. CDR3 DNA: TGTGCCAGTGGGGGACTAGCGGGGTGGGAGACCCAGTACTTC.

Written as DNA, the CDR3 is TGTGCCAGCTCAGCCGCTGCGGCAATTGAAGCTTTCTTT. It yields the protein CASSAAAAIEAFF. The rearrangement links TRBV18 to TRBJ1-1, with unresolved D. The V gene's germline CDR1 is KGHSH and CDR2 LQKENI. The length of the CDR3 is 13 residues. Between the trimmed V and J ends, which lost 5 bases and 7 bases, there was a span of 14 bases.

As regards this clone: Within the sample, other DNA sequences also encode this same CDR3. The V and J genes are TRBV12-3 or TRBV12-4 and TRBJ1-4, with D tentatively TRBD1 (5 bases). This CDR3 has 13 residues. Trimming pared 3 bases from V and 8 bases from J, leaving 10 bases between. CDR3 residues: CASSLGGGEKLFF. CDR3 bases: TGTGCCAGCAGTTTGGGGGGAGGCGAAAAACTGTTTTTT.

The CDR3, as DNA: TGTGCCACGGGGACTAGCGGGACCGGGGAGCTGTTTTTT. It codes for CATGTSGTGELFF. The chain uses TRBV19 and TRBJ2-2; 12 bases agree with TRBD2. Unmatched junction bases numbered 2, after V lost 10 bases and J lost 5 bases. Germline assignment: CDR1 LNHDA and CDR2 SQIVND (reference sequence). The CDR3 totals 13 residues.

This clone was seen just once. Here the CDR3 reads CAWSVPDSGNTIYF. The CDR3 DNA follows: TGTGCCTGGAGTGTACCGGACAGCGGAAACACCATATATTTT. The V and J genes are TRBV30 and TRBJ1-3; a possible D gene is TRBD1 (6 bases). Looked up from germline, CDR1 is GTSNPN and CDR2 is SVGIG (reference sequence). V shed 0 bases and J shed 4 bases, with 10 bases lying between them. This CDR3 has 14 amino acids. Together with reference TRBV30 and TRBJ1-3, the CDR3 gives the full variable domain: SQTIHQWPATLVQPVGSPLSLECTVEGTSNPNLYWYRQAAGRGLQLLFYSVGIGQISSEVPQNLSASRPQDRQFILSSKKLLLSDSGFYLCAWSVPDSGNTIYFGEGSWLTVV.

The chain joins TRBV6-2 or TRBV6-3 to TRBJ2-5, with TRBD2 identical over 10 bases. Germline V gene data show CDR1 as MNHEY and CDR2 as SVGEGT. Losses at the gene ends were 6 bases for V and 5 bases for J; bases not matched to a gene: 15. This CDR3 has 17 amino acids. DNA of the CDR3: TGTGCCAGCAGCCCCGGGACTAGCGTAGAACTAGTGGAGACCCAGTACTTC. It specifies CASSPGTSVELVETQYF.

This rearrangement joins TRBV19 to TRBJ1-4, with D possibly being TRBD1 (5 bases). The germline CDR1 and CDR2 sequences are LNHDA and SQIVND (reference sequence). The CDR3 consists of 15 residues. Trimming stripped 3 bases from V and 4 bases from J, with 12 bases between. The CDR3 region has the DNA TGTGCCAGTAGTATTAACTCCGGACATAATGAAAAACTGTTTTTT. It translates to CASSINSGHNEKLFF.

The J gene is TRBJ2-5, the V gene TRBV3-1 (or the pseudogene TRBV3-2); no definite D call. Germline V gene lookup returns CDR1 LGHDT and CDR2 YNNKEL (reference sequence). The CDR3 has 14 amino acids. Trimming removed 4 bases from V and 4 bases from J, with 13 bases in between. The DNA of the CDR3 is TGTGCCAGCAGCCTACAAGGCGGAGCAGAGACCCAGTACTTC. Its protein is CASSLQGGAETQYF.

The chain recombines TRBV7-3 with TRBJ2-3; D is ambiguous. The germline V gene encodes CDR1 SGHTA and CDR2 FQGTGA. This CDR3 region has 13 residues. Trimming left V 6 bases short and J 0 bases short, with 7 bases between. CDR3 nucleotide sequence: TGTGCCAGCAGGTCAGGCAGCACAGATACGCAGTATTTT. This gives the protein CASRSGSTDTQYF.

J is TRBJ1-1 and V is TRBV19, with TRBD1 identical over 8 bases. The CDR3 contains 15 residues. After removal of 4 bases from V and 0 bases from J, the junction contained 4 bases not matched to a gene. CDR1 and CDR2 from the germline V gene are LNHDA and SQIVND (reference sequence). DNA of the CDR3: TGTGCCAGTAGTAGCTGGACAGGGCTGAACACTGAAGCTTTCTTT. Protein: CASSSWTGLNTEAFF.